This T cell receptor beta chain comes out of a study of T-cell memory formation after mild COVID-19. About the research overall: TCR clusters showed largely donor specificity.

TCRdb used MiXCR to reprocess the 5' RACE reads, holding one entry per CDR3 protein. Here the sample spans approximately 300,000 distinct CDR3 sequences, 8% to 9% being singletons. As regards this clonotype: Its specificity is not known.

The study, taken as a whole, reports: Clonal second-wave expansions that peaked on day 37 had unconfirmed SARS-CoV-2 specificity.

Material for sequencing was PBMCs or a T cell subset sorted from them (not recorded which). This TCR derives from a man in his late teens or twenties who had mild COVID-19 (a few samples of this study predate the infection). Cell type and time point are not known.

Written as DNA, the CDR3 is TGTGCCAGCAGCCTACTTGGGATGGCAGGGGGATCCACAGATACGCAGTATTTT. Translating gives CASSLLGMAGGSTDTQYF. J is TRBJ2-3 and V is TRBV7-2; 7 nucleotides match TRBD1. The CDR3 spans 18 residues. After removal of 5 bases from V and 2 bases from J, the junction contained 16 bases not matched to a gene. Germline V lookup: CDR1 SGHTA, CDR2 FQGNSA.